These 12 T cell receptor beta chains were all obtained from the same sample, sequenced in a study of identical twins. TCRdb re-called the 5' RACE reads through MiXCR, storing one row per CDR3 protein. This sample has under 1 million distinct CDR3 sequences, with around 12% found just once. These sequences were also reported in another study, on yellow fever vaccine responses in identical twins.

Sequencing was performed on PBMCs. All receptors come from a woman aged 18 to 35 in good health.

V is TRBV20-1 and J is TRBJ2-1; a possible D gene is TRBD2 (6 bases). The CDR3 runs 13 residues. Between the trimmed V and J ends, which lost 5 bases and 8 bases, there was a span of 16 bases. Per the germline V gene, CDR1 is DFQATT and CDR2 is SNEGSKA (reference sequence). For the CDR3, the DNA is TGCAGTGCTTGGGAGGCCGTTACGGATGAGCAGTTCTTC. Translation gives CSAWEAVTDEQFF.

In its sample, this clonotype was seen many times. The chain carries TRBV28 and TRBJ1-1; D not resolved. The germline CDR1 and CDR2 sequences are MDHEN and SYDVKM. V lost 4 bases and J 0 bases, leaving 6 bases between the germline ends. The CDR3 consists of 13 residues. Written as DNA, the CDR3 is TGTGCCAGCAGTTCACCCCTGAACACTGAAGCTTTCTTT. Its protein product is CASSSPLNTEAFF.

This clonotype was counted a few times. The CDR3 sequence: CSASRGQMNTEAFF. CDR3 sequence (DNA): TGCAGTGCTAGTCGGGGACAGATGAACACTGAAGCTTTCTTT. The V gene is TRBV20-1, the J gene TRBJ1-1; the match to TRBD1 covers 7 bases. CDR1 is DFQATT, CDR2 SNEGSKA, per germline (reference sequence). The CDR3 runs 14 residues. Trimming at V came to 3 bases and at J to 0 bases, leaving 4 bases not matched to a gene.

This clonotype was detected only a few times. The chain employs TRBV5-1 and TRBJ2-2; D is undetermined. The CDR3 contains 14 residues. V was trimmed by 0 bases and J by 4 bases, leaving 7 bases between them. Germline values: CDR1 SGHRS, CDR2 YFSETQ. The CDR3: CASSLDLGTGELFF. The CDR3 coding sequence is TGCGCCAGCAGCTTGGATCTGGGCACCGGGGAGCTGTTTTTT.

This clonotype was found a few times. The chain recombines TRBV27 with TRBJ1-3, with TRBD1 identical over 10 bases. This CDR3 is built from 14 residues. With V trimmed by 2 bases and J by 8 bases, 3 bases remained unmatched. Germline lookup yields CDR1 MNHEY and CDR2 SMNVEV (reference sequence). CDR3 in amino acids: CASSLGTGVDTIYF. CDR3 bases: TGTGCCAGCAGTTTAGGGACAGGGGTGGACACCATATATTTT.

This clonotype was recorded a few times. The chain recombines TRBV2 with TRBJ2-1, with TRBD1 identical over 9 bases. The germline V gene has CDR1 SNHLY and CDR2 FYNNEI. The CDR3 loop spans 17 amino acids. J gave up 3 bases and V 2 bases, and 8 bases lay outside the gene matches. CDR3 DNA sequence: TGTGCCAGCAGTGAAACAGGGGGCCAAATACTCTACAATGAGCAGTTCTTC. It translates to CASSETGGQILYNEQFF.

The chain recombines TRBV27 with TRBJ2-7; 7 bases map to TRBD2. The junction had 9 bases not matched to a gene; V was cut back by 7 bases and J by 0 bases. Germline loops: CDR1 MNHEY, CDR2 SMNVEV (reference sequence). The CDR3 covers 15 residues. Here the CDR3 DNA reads TGTGCCAGCAAAAGGGAGGGGTCCCCCTCCTACGAGCAGTACTTC. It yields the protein CASKREGSPSYEQYF.

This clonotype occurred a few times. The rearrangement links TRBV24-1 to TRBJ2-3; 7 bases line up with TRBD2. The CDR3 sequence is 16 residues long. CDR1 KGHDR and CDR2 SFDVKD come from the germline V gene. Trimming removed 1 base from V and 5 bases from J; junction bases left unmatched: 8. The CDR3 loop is CATSDFGGGREDTQYF. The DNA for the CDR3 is TGTGCCACCAGTGATTTTGGGGGAGGGCGGGAAGATACGCAGTATTTT.

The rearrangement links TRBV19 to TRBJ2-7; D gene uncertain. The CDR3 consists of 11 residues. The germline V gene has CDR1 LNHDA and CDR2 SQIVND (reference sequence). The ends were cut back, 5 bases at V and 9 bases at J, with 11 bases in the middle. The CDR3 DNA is TGTGCCAGTAGTCCAGTCACCGGGCAGTACGTC. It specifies CASSPVTGQYV.

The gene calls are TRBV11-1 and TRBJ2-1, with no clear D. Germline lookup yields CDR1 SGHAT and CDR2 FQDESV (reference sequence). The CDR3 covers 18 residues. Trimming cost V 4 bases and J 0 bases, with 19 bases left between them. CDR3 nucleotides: TGTGCCAGCAGCTCCCCCCCATCCAGGTCAGCCTCCTACAATGAGCAGTTCTTC. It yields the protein CASSSPPSRSASYNEQFF.

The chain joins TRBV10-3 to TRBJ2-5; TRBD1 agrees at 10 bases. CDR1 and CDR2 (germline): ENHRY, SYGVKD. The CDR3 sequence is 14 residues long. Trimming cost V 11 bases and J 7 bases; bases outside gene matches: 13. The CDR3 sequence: CAVSGTGVSWTQYF. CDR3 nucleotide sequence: TGTGCCGTCTCCGGGACAGGGGTTTCGTGGACCCAGTACTTC.

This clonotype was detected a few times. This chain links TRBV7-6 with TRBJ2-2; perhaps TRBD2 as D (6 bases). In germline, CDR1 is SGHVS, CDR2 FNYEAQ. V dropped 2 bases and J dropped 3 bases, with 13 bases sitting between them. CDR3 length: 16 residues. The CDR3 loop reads CASSLITWGDTGELFF. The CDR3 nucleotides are TGTGCCAGCAGCTTAATTACGTGGGGGGACACCGGGGAGCTGTTTTTT.